The 10 T cell receptor beta chains in this list originate from one sample, sequenced in a study of a mutant IDH1 vaccine in newly diagnosed glioma. Time point of the sample: week 35, safety follow-up. Vaccination comprised doses that each held 300 ug of mutant IDH1 20-mer peptide, plus topical imiquimod. Data came from immunoSEQ multiplex PCR; TCRdb stores just in-frame clones and leaves some out. The sample yields about 60,000 clones, roughly nine tenths seen once. Their specific antigens are unknown. The material was PBMCs, obtained from a glioma patient whose treatment included an IDH1 peptide vaccine. All receptors come from a man in his forties with glioma.

This chain uses TRBV13 with TRBJ2-1; TRBD2 aligns across 10 bases. CDR1 and CDR2 from the germline V gene are PRHDT and FYEKMQ (reference sequence). The J segment lost 10 bases and the V segment lost 2 bases, leaving 17 bases of the junction unmatched. CDR3 length: 18 residues. CDR3: CASSLYPGRTSGSYEQFF. In DNA, the CDR3 is TGTGCCAGCAGCTTATACCCGGGCCGGACTAGCGGTTCTTACGAGCAGTTCTTC.

This clone was detected once. This chain connects TRBV19 to TRBJ1-2; 9 nucleotides agree with TRBD1. V was pared by 5 bases and J by 3 bases, with 7 bases of the junction left unmatched. Germline V gene data show CDR1 as LNHDA and CDR2 as SQIVND (reference sequence). The CDR3 loop spans 15 amino acids. DNA for the CDR3: TGTGCCAGTAGTGCAAGTGGACAGGGGTACTATGGCTACACCTTC. Translated: CASSASGQGYYGYTF.

The genes are TRBV7-8 and TRBJ2-3, with 10 bases identical to TRBD2. CDR1 is SGHVS, CDR2 FQNEAQ, per germline. The CDR3 is made up of 17 amino acids. The ends lost 0 bases at V and 6 bases at J; junction bases unmatched: 9. The CDR3 DNA reads as TGTGCCAGCAGCTTAGCAAGGATAGCGGGAGGATGGGATACGCAGTATTTT. Translating gives CASSLARIAGGWDTQYF.

The rearrangement uses TRBV28 and TRBJ2-7; 9 nucleotides agree with TRBD1. With V trimmed by 4 bases and J by 4 bases, 8 bases remained unmatched. The CDR3 runs to 15 residues. The germline V gene has CDR1 MDHEN and CDR2 SYDVKM. The CDR3 region is CASSSPGDRAYEQYF. The CDR3 DNA sequence: TGTGCCAGCAGTTCCCCGGGGGACAGGGCGTACGAGCAGTACTTC.

The V and J genes are TRBV5-1 and TRBJ2-7; 15 nucleotides align to TRBD2. V dropped 3 bases and J dropped 3; count of bases not matched to a gene: 10. From germline, CDR1 is SGHRS and CDR2 YFSETQ. The CDR3 covers 18 residues. CDR3 loop: CASSWGTSGRRVGYEQYF. CDR3 in DNA: TGCGCCAGCAGCTGGGGGACTAGCGGGAGGAGGGTAGGCTACGAGCAGTACTTC.

The V gene is TRBV4-2, the J gene TRBJ2-7; 7 bases agree with TRBD2. Per the germline V gene, CDR1 is LGHNA and CDR2 is YNFKEQ. After removal of 3 bases from V and 7 bases from J, the junction contained 15 bases not matched to a gene. This CDR3 spans 16 amino acids. This CDR3 reads CASSQAPVGGSEEQYF. CDR3 coding DNA: TGTGCCAGCAGCCAGGCTCCTGTGGGGGGGAGTGAGGAGCAGTACTTC.

This clone was seen once. The chain recombines TRBV5-4 with TRBJ1-5; D is uncertain. Germline CDR1 reads SGHNT; CDR2 reads YYREEE (reference sequence). The V and J ends lost 0 bases and 3 bases respectively, with 4 bases between them. The CDR3 consists of 13 residues. Written as DNA, the CDR3 is TGTGCCAGCAGCTTGGGATACAATCAGCCCCAGCATTTT. It encodes CASSLGYNQPQHF.

This clone has just one count. The chain links TRBV13 to TRBJ1-2, with TRBD1 matching 7 bases. Germline CDR1 and CDR2: PRHDT and FYEKMQ (reference sequence). The CDR3 contains 13 residues. Trimming cost V 5 bases and J 4 bases; bases outside gene matches: 4. This chain's CDR3 is CASSRDRLYGYTF. For the CDR3, the DNA is TGTGCCAGCAGCCGGGACAGACTCTATGGCTACACCTTC.

The chain links TRBV6-5 to TRBJ1-1; possibly TRBD1 for D (6 bases). Trimming took off 4 bases at V and 1 base at J, with 13 bases between the two ends. Looked up from germline, CDR1 is MNHEY and CDR2 is SVGAGI. This CDR3 has 15 amino acids. For the CDR3, the DNA is TGTGCCAGCAGTTCACAGGGAAATGCGAACACTGAAGCTTTCTTT. It encodes CASSSQGNANTEAFF.

The chain joins TRBV5-1 to TRBJ2-2, with TRBD2 matching over 12 bases. The J segment lost 0 bases and the V segment lost 4 bases, leaving 10 bases of the junction unmatched. Germline V lookup: CDR1 SGHRS, CDR2 YFSETQ. The CDR3 is made up of 19 amino acids. The CDR3 DNA reads as TGCGCCAGCAGCCCCCGGACTAGCGGGAAACTTACGAACACCGGGGAGCTGTTTTTT. Translated: CASSPRTSGKLTNTGELFF.